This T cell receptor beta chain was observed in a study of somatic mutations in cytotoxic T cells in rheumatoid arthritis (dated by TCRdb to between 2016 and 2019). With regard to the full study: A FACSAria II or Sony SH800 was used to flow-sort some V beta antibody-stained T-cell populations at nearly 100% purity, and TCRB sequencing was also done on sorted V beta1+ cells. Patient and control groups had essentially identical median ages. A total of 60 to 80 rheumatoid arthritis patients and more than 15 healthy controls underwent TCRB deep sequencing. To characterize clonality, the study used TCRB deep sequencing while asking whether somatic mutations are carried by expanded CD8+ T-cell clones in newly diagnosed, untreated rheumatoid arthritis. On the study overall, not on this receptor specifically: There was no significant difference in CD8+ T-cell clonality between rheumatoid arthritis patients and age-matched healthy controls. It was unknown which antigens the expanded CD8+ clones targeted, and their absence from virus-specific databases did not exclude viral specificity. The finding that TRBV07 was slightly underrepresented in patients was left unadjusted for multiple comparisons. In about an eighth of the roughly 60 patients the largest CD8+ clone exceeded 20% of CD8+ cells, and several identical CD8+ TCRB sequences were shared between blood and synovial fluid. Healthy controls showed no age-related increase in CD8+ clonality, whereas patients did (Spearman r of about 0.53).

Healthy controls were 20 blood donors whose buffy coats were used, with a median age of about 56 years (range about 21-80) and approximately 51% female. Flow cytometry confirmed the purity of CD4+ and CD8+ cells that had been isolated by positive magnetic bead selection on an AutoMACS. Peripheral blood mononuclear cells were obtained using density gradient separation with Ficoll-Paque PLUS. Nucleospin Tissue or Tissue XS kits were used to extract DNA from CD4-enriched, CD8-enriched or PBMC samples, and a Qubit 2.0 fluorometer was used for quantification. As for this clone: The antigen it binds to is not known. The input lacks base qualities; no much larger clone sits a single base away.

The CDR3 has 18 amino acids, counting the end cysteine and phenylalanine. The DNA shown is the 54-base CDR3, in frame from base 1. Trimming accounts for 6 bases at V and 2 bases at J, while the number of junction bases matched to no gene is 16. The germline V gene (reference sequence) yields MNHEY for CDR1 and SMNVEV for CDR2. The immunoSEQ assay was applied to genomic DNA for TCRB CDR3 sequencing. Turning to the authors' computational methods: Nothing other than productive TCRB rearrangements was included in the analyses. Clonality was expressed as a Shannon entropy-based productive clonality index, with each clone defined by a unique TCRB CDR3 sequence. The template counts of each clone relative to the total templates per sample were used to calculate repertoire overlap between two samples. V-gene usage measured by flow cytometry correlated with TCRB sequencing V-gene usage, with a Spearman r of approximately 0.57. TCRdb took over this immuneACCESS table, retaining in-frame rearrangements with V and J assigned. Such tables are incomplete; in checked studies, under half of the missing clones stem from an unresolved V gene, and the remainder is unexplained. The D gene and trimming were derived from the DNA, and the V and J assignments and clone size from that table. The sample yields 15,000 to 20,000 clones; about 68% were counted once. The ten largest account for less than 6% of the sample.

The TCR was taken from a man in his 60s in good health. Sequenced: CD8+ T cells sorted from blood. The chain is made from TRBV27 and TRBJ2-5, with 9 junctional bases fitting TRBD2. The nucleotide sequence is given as TGTGCCAGCAGCCCCGAGGTAGCGGGAGTGGTAGGGCAAGAGACCCAGTACTTC. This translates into CASSPEVAGVVGQETQYF.